These T cell receptor beta chains were read from a single sample in a study of T cells in tumors after PD-1 blockade. The data were produced by immunoSEQ multiplex PCR, yet TCRdb's version contains in-frame clones alone and is incomplete. The table records 13,000 to 15,000 clones, about 82% of them present only once. The specimen comprised PBMCs, sampled after anti-PD-1 treatment. Every receptor here comes from a human donor with basal cell carcinoma. CDR3s include the opening cysteine and the closing phenylalanine or tryptophan. A D gene is named only where the DNA matches it firmly. Clone size is shown for a subset of rows, as once, few, many or a class of expanded clone.

V gene,D gene,clone size,J gene,CDR3 protein,CDR3 DNA
TRBV19,NA,NA,TRBJ1-4,CAAGRNEKLFF,TGTGCCGCAGGGCGGAATGAAAAACTGTTTTTT
TRBV2,NA,NA,TRBJ2-6,CASSELNSGANVLTF,TGTGCCAGCAGTGAATTAAACTCCGGGGCCAACGTCCTGACTTTC
TRBV28,NA,NA,TRBJ1-5,CASKNHRDSNQPQHF,TGTGCCAGCAAAAACCATAGGGACAGCAATCAGCCCCAGCATTTT
TRBV15,TRBD1,NA,TRBJ1-1,CATSRDRGTGFTEAFF,TGTGCCACCAGCAGAGATCGCGGGACAGGGTTCACTGAAGCTTTCTTT
TRBV6-4,TRBD1,NA,TRBJ1-1,CASSDSSRGTEAFF,TGTGCCAGCAGTGACTCGTCCAGGGGGACTGAAGCTTTCTTT
TRBV4-1,TRBD1,NA,TRBJ1-1,CASSAGTGALAGAEAFF,TGCGCCAGCAGCGCCGGGACAGGGGCCTTAGCGGGCGCTGAAGCTTTCTTT
TRBV4-1,NA,NA,TRBJ1-1,CASSQARGGRLSAFF,TGCGCCAGCAGCCAAGCAAGGGGGGGGAGGCTCTCGGCTTTCTTT
TRBV28,NA,NA,TRBJ1-6,CASSFRRTGGNSPLHF,TGTGCCAGCAGTTTTCGGCGGACTGGGGGTAATTCACCCCTCCACTTT
TRBV5-1,NA,NA,TRBJ2-1,CASSLIGGNEQFF,TGCGCCAGCAGCTTGATTGGTGGCAATGAGCAGTTCTTC
TRBV5-1,NA,NA,TRBJ2-2,CASSLDPGMYTGELFF,TGCGCCAGCAGCTTGGACCCTGGAATGTATACCGGGGAGCTGTTTTTT
TRBV28,NA,medium-sized,TRBJ2-5,CASSSRTRREETQYF,TGTGCCAGCAGTTCCCGGACACGTAGGGAAGAGACCCAGTACTTC
TRBV5-1,TRBD1,NA,TRBJ1-2,CASSLTGDYGYTF,TGCGCCAGCAGCTTGACAGGGGACTATGGCTACACCTTC
TRBV12-3/TRBV12-4,NA,NA,TRBJ2-4,CASSFGERNIQYF,TGTGCCAGCAGTTTCGGGGAGAGAAACATTCAGTACTTC
TRBV5-4,TRBD2,NA,TRBJ2-1,CASSFETSGSEQFF,TGTGCCAGCAGCTTCGAGACTAGCGGGAGTGAGCAGTTCTTC
TRBV2,TRBD1,NA,TRBJ2-7,CASSEAGTGGSYEQYF,TGTGCCAGCAGTGAAGCCGGGACAGGGGGAAGTTACGAGCAGTACTTC
TRBV27,NA,medium-sized,TRBJ1-5,CASWGLDYNQPQHF,TGTGCCAGCTGGGGACTCGATTACAATCAGCCCCAGCATTTT
TRBV7-2,NA,NA,TRBJ1-2,CASSGPGSWGGYTF,TGTGCCAGCAGCGGGCCGGGATCGTGGGGTGGCTACACCTTC
TRBV27,NA,NA,TRBJ2-2,CASSLGELFF,TGTGCCAGCAGTTTAGGTGAGCTGTTTTTT
TRBV3-1/TRBV3-2,TRBD2,NA,TRBJ2-5,CASSRTSWIETQYF,TGTGCCAGCAGCCGGACTAGCTGGATCGAGACCCAGTACTTC
TRBV6-5,TRBD2,medium-sized,TRBJ2-2,CASTLAENTGELFF,TGTGCCAGCACACTAGCGGAGAACACCGGGGAGCTGTTTTTT
TRBV7-2,TRBD1,few,TRBJ1-1,CASSLTGRTEAFF,TGTGCCAGCAGCTTGACAGGGAGAACTGAAGCTTTCTTT
TRBV5-6,TRBD2,NA,TRBJ2-1,CASSLPGLAGGSSYNEQFF,TGTGCCAGCAGCCTCCCGGGACTAGCGGGAGGCAGCTCCTACAATGAGCAGTTCTTC
TRBV6-6,NA,NA,TRBJ1-2,CASRAPGDGESGYTF,TGTGCCAGCAGAGCCCCTGGGGACGGCGAATCTGGCTACACCTTC
TRBV9,TRBD1,NA,TRBJ1-3,CASSDGAGTGRVHTIYF,TGTGCCAGCAGCGATGGGGCCGGGACAGGTCGTGTACACACCATATATTTT
TRBV24-1,TRBD2,once,TRBJ2-1,CATSVAGGSYNEQFF,TGTGCCACCAGTGTAGCGGGGGGTTCCTACAATGAGCAGTTCTTC
TRBV28,NA,few,TRBJ2-4,CASSPSRGGGDIQYF,TGTGCCAGCAGCCCATCGAGGGGGGGCGGGGACATTCAGTACTTC
TRBV29-1,NA,NA,TRBJ2-5,CSAEPGNHQETQYF,TGCAGCGCCGAGCCTGGGAACCACCAAGAGACCCAGTACTTC
TRBV18,NA,NA,TRBJ2-6,CASTQAGANVLTF,TGTGCCAGCACGCAGGCTGGGGCCAACGTCCTGACTTTC
TRBV10-2,NA,NA,TRBJ2-7,CASSEHIQGYEQYF,TGCGCCAGCAGCGAACACATACAGGGCTACGAGCAGTACTTC
TRBV3-1/TRBV3-2,NA,NA,TRBJ1-1,CASSAKQGRTEAFF,TGTGCCAGCAGCGCAAAACAGGGAAGGACTGAAGCTTTCTTT
TRBV27,TRBD1,once,TRBJ2-5,CASSGTGAKTQYF,TGTGCCAGCAGCGGGACAGGGGCTAAGACCCAGTACTTC
TRBV5-1,TRBD2,NA,TRBJ2-5,CASSLALAGTQETQYF,TGCGCCAGCAGCTTGGCACTAGCGGGGACCCAAGAGACCCAGTACTTC
TRBV9,NA,NA,TRBJ2-1,CASSVVMGEQFF,TGTGCCAGCAGCGTAGTAATGGGTGAGCAGTTCTTC
TRBV6-6,TRBD1,few,TRBJ1-1,CASRRGQGNTEAFF,TGTGCCAGCAGGCGAGGACAGGGGAACACTGAAGCTTTCTTT
TRBV6-6,TRBD1,NA,TRBJ1-4,CASWGQGPPTNEKLFF,TGTGCCAGCTGGGGACAGGGGCCCCCAACTAATGAAAAACTGTTTTTT
TRBV7-2,TRBD1,NA,TRBJ1-1,CASSQTGVNTEAFF,TGTGCCAGCAGCCAAACAGGGGTGAACACTGAAGCTTTCTTT
TRBV5-4,NA,NA,TRBJ1-2,CASSLATPPGGYGYTF,TGTGCCAGCAGCTTGGCGACTCCACCGGGTGGCTATGGCTACACCTTC
TRBV7-2,NA,few,TRBJ1-4,CASSLAQGYNEKLFF,TGTGCCAGCAGCTTAGCCCAGGGATATAATGAAAAACTGTTTTTT
TRBV12-2,NA,NA,TRBJ2-5,CASRLVSTLRDIQETQYF,TGTGCAAGTCGCCTCGTTAGTACCCTACGGGACATCCAAGAGACCCAGTACTTC
TRBV5-1,TRBD2,NA,TRBJ2-4,CASSPAGGALNIQYF,TGCGCCAGCAGCCCGGCGGGGGGAGCCTTAAACATTCAGTACTTC
TRBV6-4,TRBD1,once,TRBJ1-2,CASSREQGAHGYTF,TGTGCCAGCAGCCGAGAGCAGGGGGCGCATGGCTACACCTTC
TRBV7-6,NA,NA,TRBJ1-1,CASSLRGGRNLHTEAFF,TGTGCCAGCAGCCTTAGAGGAGGAAGGAACCTTCACACTGAAGCTTTCTTT
TRBV9,TRBD2,once,TRBJ2-7,CASSVDVAGASYEQYF,TGTGCCAGCAGCGTAGACGTAGCGGGGGCGTCCTACGAGCAGTACTTC